Following are 5 T cell receptor beta chains from one sample sequenced in a study of CD8 T cells in ankylosing spondylitis. The study's findings and limits: A TCR beta motif of 7 to 9 highly homologous variants seemed to mark ankylosing spondylitis blood.

TCRdb fed the 5' RACE reads into MiXCR, producing one record per CDR3 protein. The data show about 440,000 distinct CDR3 sequences, 17% seen once. For these receptors, no antigen is known. Sequencing was carried out using blood, either unsorted or a sorted T cell fraction (not recorded which). These receptors all stem from a male donor with ankylosing spondylitis.

This clonotype was detected a few times. The gene calls are TRBV27 and TRBJ1-4; a possible D gene is TRBD1 (6 bases). Germline V gene lookup returns CDR1 MNHEY and CDR2 SMNVEV (reference sequence). The CDR3 is made up of 14 amino acids. V was cut by 5 bases and J by 7 bases, with 14 bases left in between. CDR3 nucleotide sequence: TGTGCCAGCAGTAGGGGGACTTCTCCTGAAAAACTGTTTTTT. Residues: CASSRGTSPEKLFF.

This clonotype was counted only a few times. The rearrangement links TRBV7-2 to TRBJ2-4; TRBD2 aligns across 7 bases. There are 15 residues in the CDR3. V lost 1 base, J lost 6 bases, and 6 bases stayed unmatched. Per the germline V gene, CDR1 is SGHTA and CDR2 is FQGNSA. In DNA, the CDR3 is TGTGCCAGCAGCTTAGACGGGAGGTCGTCAAACATTCAGTACTTC. Translation gives CASSLDGRSSNIQYF. The full variable domain, its missing parts supplied by reference TRBV7-2 and TRBJ2-4, is GAGVSQSPSNKVTEKGKDVELRCDPISGHTALYWYRQSLGQGLEFLIYFQGNSAPDKSGLPSDRFSAERTGGSVSTLTIQRTQQEDSAVYLCASSLDGRSSNIQYFGAGTRLSVL.

This clonotype was recorded a few times. The chain joins TRBV3-1 to TRBJ2-1; 9 bases align to TRBD1. The CDR3 loop spans 14 amino acids. The V gene end was trimmed by 1 base and the J gene end by 6 bases; junction bases not matched to a gene: 1. Looked up from germline, CDR1 is LGHDT and CDR2 is YNNKEL (reference sequence). This CDR3 reads CASSQGDRVNEQFF. CDR3 in DNA: TGTGCCAGCAGCCAAGGGGACAGGGTCAATGAGCAGTTCTTC.

The chain recombines TRBV18 with TRBJ2-6; 10 bases match TRBD1. Germline CDR1 KGHSH, CDR2 LQKENI. Losses at the gene ends were 2 bases for V and 4 bases for J; bases not matched to a gene: 8. The CDR3 extends over 18 amino acids. The CDR3 DNA sequence: TGTGCCAGCTCACCAACGGGACAGGGGATTTCGGGGGCCAACGTCCTGACTTTC. It encodes CASSPTGQGISGANVLTF.

This chain connects TRBV7-9 to TRBJ2-1, with 10 positions matching TRBD2. The CDR3 is made up of 17 amino acids. Losses at the gene ends were 0 bases for V and 8 bases for J; bases not matched to a gene: 10. Germline values: CDR1 SEHNR, CDR2 FQNEAQ (reference sequence). The CDR3 spells CASSLAVVTSGSHEQFF. The CDR3 coding sequence is TGTGCCAGCAGCTTAGCGGTGGTGACTAGCGGGTCCCATGAGCAGTTCTTC.